The source of this T cell receptor (beta chain) is a study of cytomegalovirus exposure and HLA in healthy donors. This clone was observed a few times. Its antigen is unknown. Study outcomes and limitations: Researchers reported from a later analysis that most CMV-associated TCR beta chains appeared HLA-restricted.

Researchers ran the PCR with 60 Vbeta and 13 Jbeta primers. Repertoires were generated with immunoSEQ multiplex PCR, while TCRdb's copy carries only in-frame clones and drops some. The sample includes about 190,000 clones, 81% seen only once; the top ten take roughly 3.1%. The sequence was collected from a man aged 40-49 years in good health and CMV-seropositive. The source material was PBMCs.

This CDR3 is CASPTTGQGFDEQYF. Here the CDR3 DNA reads TGCGCCAGTCCTACAACGGGACAGGGCTTCGACGAGCAGTACTTC. The chain links TRBV4-3 to TRBJ2-7; 9 nucleotides agree with TRBD1. V lost 9 bases to trimming and J lost 5 bases; unmatched junction nucleotides: 14. The CDR3 extends over 15 amino acids. The germline gives CDR1 LGHNA, CDR2 YSLEER.